One and the same sample provided the 5 T cell receptor beta chains below, sequenced in a study of CD8+ T cells in alopecia areata. RNA was extracted and reverse transcribed into cDNA as the sequencing template. Profiled with immunoSEQ multiplex PCR; TCRdb holds only in-frame clones, not every one. The sample has over 150,000 clones, roughly 56% seen once. The specimen sequenced was CD8+ T cells sorted from blood. Receptors originate from a human donor in good health.

CDR3 bases: TGTGCCTGGAGTGTGGGCGGGGGGGCCTACGAGCAGTACTTC. It codes for CAWSVGGGAYEQYF. The rearrangement uses TRBV30 and TRBJ2-7; 9 bases line up with TRBD2. CDR1 is GTSNPN and CDR2 is SVGIG in the germline V gene (reference sequence). The junction had 2 bases not matched to a gene; V was cut back by 0 bases and J by 2 bases. The CDR3 totals 14 residues.

This clone occurred a few times. Other DNA sequences in this sample translate to the same CDR3. This chain joins TRBV5-6 and TRBJ2-3; D is ambiguous. V was trimmed by 1 base and J by 3 bases, leaving 3 bases between them. The germline V gene encodes CDR1 SGHDT and CDR2 YYEEEE. This CDR3 is 12 amino acids long. The CDR3 bases are TGTGCCAGCAGCTTGTCAACAGATACGCAGTATTTT. Its protein product is CASSLSTDTQYF.

V gene TRBV30 combines with J gene TRBJ2-1; D gene ambiguous. V lost 2 bases, J lost 3 bases, and 5 bases lay in between. The CDR3 sequence is 12 residues long. Germline V gene sequence: CDR1 GTSNPN, CDR2 SVGIG (reference sequence). The CDR3, as DNA: TGTGCCTGGAGTACCTTCTACAATGAGCAGTTCTTC. It codes for CAWSTFYNEQFF.

In this sample, this clone turned up a few times. V is TRBV9 and J is TRBJ2-1; D unresolved. V gave up 0 bases and J gave up 10 bases, with 14 bases separating them. Germline V lookup: CDR1 SGDLS, CDR2 YYNGEE. This CDR3 has 14 residues. The CDR3, as DNA: TGTGCCAGCAGCGTAGAAAACTCCCCGAGGGAGCAGTTCTTC. Translation: CASSVENSPREQFF.

The chain recombines TRBV2 with TRBJ2-1, with a possible D match to TRBD2 (6 bases). CDR3 length: 14 residues. Trimming stripped 4 bases from V and 3 bases from J, with 10 bases between. Germline CDR1 reads SNHLY; CDR2 reads FYNNEI. CDR3 loop: CASSARGNYNEQFF. The DNA for the CDR3 is TGTGCCAGCAGTGCGCGCGGGAACTACAATGAGCAGTTCTTC.